This passage covers 9 T cell receptor beta chains from one sample sequenced in a study of T cells in localized non-small cell lung cancer. Assay: immunoSEQ multiplex PCR; the TCRdb copy retains only in-frame clones and omits some. Of approximately 30,000 clones in the sample, under 95% were seen once. The sequencing here drew on peripheral blood mononuclear cells, taken before any cancer treatment. These receptors were obtained from a female donor older than 55 with stage II lung adenocarcinoma.

This chain uses TRBV18 with TRBJ2-1, with TRBD1 identical over 8 bases. This CDR3 has 15 residues. Germline V gene data show CDR1 as KGHSH and CDR2 as LQKENI. V shed 6 bases and J 1 base; nucleotides not matched to a gene: 5. The CDR3, as DNA: TGTGCCAGCTCCGCCGGGACAGGATCCTACAATGAGCAGTTCTTC. Translation gives CASSAGTGSYNEQFF.

Relative to its sample, this clone is medium-sized. The chain employs TRBV6-1 and TRBJ1-1; D gene unclear. Trimming removed 8 bases at V and 8 bases at J, with 6 bases between. Germline assignment: CDR1 MNHNS and CDR2 SASEGT. CDR3 length: 9 residues. The chain's CDR3 is CASGEEAFF. CDR3 coding DNA: TGTGCCAGCGGGGAGGAAGCTTTCTTT.

The rearrangement links TRBV19 to TRBJ1-6; no clear D gene. Per germline, CDR1 LNHDA and CDR2 SQIVND (reference sequence). The germline V and J ends were trimmed by 3 bases and 10 bases, with 19 bases remaining between them. The CDR3 length is 16 residues. The CDR3 nucleotides are TGTGCCAGTAGTATGGGATTCGGTATTCGAAGCTCACCCCTCCACTTT. Translating it yields CASSMGFGIRSSPLHF.

The chain joins TRBV30 to TRBJ2-7; D remains unclear. Germline-derived CDR1 and CDR2 are GTSNPN and SVGIG (reference sequence). Between the trimmed V and J ends, which lost 1 base and 3 bases, there was a span of 7 bases. This CDR3 has 12 amino acids. The CDR3 loop is CAWSGIIYEQYF. The CDR3 nucleotides read TGTGCCTGGAGTGGGATAATCTACGAGCAGTACTTC.

The chain couples TRBV19 to TRBJ1-2, with D unresolved. CDR1 and CDR2 from the germline V gene are LNHDA and SQIVND (reference sequence). With 7 bases removed from V and 3 bases from J, the gap between germline ends came to 12 bases. This CDR3 spans 13 amino acids. CDR3 in amino acids: CASTIGEDYGYTF. In nucleotides, the CDR3 is TGTGCCAGTACCATCGGAGAGGACTATGGCTACACCTTC.

V is TRBV19 and J is TRBJ1-4; D remains unclear. Trimming removed 6 bases at V and 6 bases at J, with 14 bases between. The length of the CDR3 is 14 residues. Germline lookup yields CDR1 LNHDA and CDR2 SQIVND (reference sequence). The CDR3 DNA reads as TGTGCCAGTAGGACAACTGGGTCACATGAAAAACTGTTTTTT. It is translated as CASRTTGSHEKLFF.

The count of this clone is one. The chain couples TRBV5-4 to TRBJ2-3; tentatively, D is TRBD2 (6 bases). The germline CDR1 and CDR2 sequences are SGHNT and YYREEE (reference sequence). The CDR3 sequence is 16 residues long. V lost 0 bases and J lost 2, with 13 bases in between. The CDR3 DNA sequence: TGTGCCAGCAGCTTGGTTAGTAGCGGACCCACAGATACGCAGTATTTT. Translating it yields CASSLVSSGPTDTQYF.

This chain uses TRBV2 with TRBJ2-5, with D perhaps matching TRBD2 (5 bases). Germline assignment: CDR1 SNHLY and CDR2 FYNNEI. Deletions cut 3 bases from V and 0 bases from J, with 8 bases between. This CDR3 is built from 14 residues. The DNA for the CDR3 is TGTGCCAGCAGTGAGGGAGAGTACCAAGAGACCCAGTACTTC. This translates into CASSEGEYQETQYF.

The rearrangement links TRBV5-1 to TRBJ1-5, with 7 bases lining up with TRBD1. Germline assignment: CDR1 SGHRS and CDR2 YFSETQ. V shed 3 bases, J shed 0 bases, and the junction held 3 bases outside the gene matches. The CDR3 is made up of 15 amino acids. CDR3 residues: CASSYGTDSNQPQHF. The DNA for the CDR3 is TGCGCCAGCAGCTACGGGACAGATAGCAATCAGCCCCAGCATTTT.